This T cell receptor beta chain was identified in a study of T cell responses to AZD1222 COVID-19 vaccine. Study findings and constraints: Vaccination with two AZD1222 doses was followed by a rise in Spike-specific TCR breadth and depth.

Doses given second, at about 4 or about 12 weeks, were pooled. Worth noting for this clone: Its target is unknown.

The repertoire was sequenced with immunoSEQ multiplex PCR; TCRdb's copy has only in-frame clones and lacks some. This table has around 150,000 clones, more than 85% appearing once. V was shortened by 1 base and J by 7 bases, with 11 bases between the two germline ends. Germline assignment: CDR1 SGHTA and CDR2 FQGNSA. The CDR3 covers 15 residues. The chain carries TRBV7-2 and TRBJ1-6, with a weak D call TRBD1 (5 bases). The clonotype comes from an adult who received the AZD1222 COVID-19 vaccine. The sample here was peripheral blood, taken 28 days after the second AZD1222 dose. The CDR3 loop is CASSLVSWGNSPLHF. Written as DNA, the CDR3 is TGTGCCAGCAGCTTAGTATCCTGGGGGAATTCACCCCTCCACTTT.